This TCR beta chain was identified in a study of tumor-infiltrating lymphocytes in primary liver carcinoma listed by TCRdb under 2017. For the study in its entirety: Between November 2015 and March 2016, five patients in China with histopathologically diagnosed primary liver carcinoma had their tumors surgically resected. Tumors of the five patients were stage T1-T3 N0M0 with maximum diameters of 4.2 to 10 cm. The study combined TCRbeta repertoire sequencing, expression microarrays and whole-exome sequencing across five regions of each liver tumor, with adjacent normal tissue and blood. Samples yielded roughly 3.65 to 7.5 million productive TCRbeta reads; read depth did not differ significantly between tissue types. Technical replicate repertoires showed high reproducibility, with mean shared-clone rates roughly 0.87 and correlation coefficients above 0.95. A total of 35 or so specimens from 5 patients, comprising some 25 tumor regions, 5 adjacent noncancerous liver tissues and 5 peripheral blood samples, were covered by TCRbeta repertoire sequencing. Of the five patients (three men and two women, aged 30 to 69 years), four had hepatocellular carcinoma and one had combined HCC and intrahepatic cholangiocarcinoma.

Using a constant-region primer and ProtoScript II reverse transcriptase, TCRbeta-specific cDNA was reverse-transcribed from roughly 500 ng total RNA. Construction of the TCRbeta libraries relied on three nested rounds of multiplex PCR, following a slightly modified ARM-PCR procedure. The first two PCR rounds used multiplex TRBV1-TRBV30 forward primers with a Cbeta reverse primer, each for about 10 cycles. Sample barcodes and Illumina adapters were added in a final 25-cycle PCR with Deep VentR polymerase. Amplicons of 200-500 bp were gel-purified with a QIAquick gel extraction kit before sequencing. An Illumina HiSeq 2500 was used to sequence the TCRbeta amplicons, generating 250-bp paired-end reads. The study's own analysis went as follows. Trimmomatic v0.33 was used to quality-trim the reads, and FLASH v1.2.11 was used to merge paired reads so that full CDR3 sequences could be recovered. V, D and J germline segments were assigned to the rearranged TCRbeta sequences by MiGEC v1.2.1b. VDJtools v1.0.0 computed clonotype statistics and Shannon-Wiener diversity indices. To reduce sampling bias, subsequent analyses other than the diversity analysis used only the 250 most abundant clonotypes in each sample. TCRdb reran the public reads through fastp at Q25 and MiXCR, keeping productive beta chains. Here each entry gathers all rows of one CDR3 protein and keeps the most common genes and DNA. It is TCRdb's table, rather than the study itself, that gives the V and J calls and clone size. The sample includes almost 200,000 distinct CDR3 sequences, with almost 65% observed a single time. The leading ten clones occupy around 7.1% of the sample.

Blood RNA was extracted from unsorted whole blood using TRIzol reagent, and germline DNA was obtained with the DNeasy Blood & Tissue kit. Patients had chronic HBV infection and were treatment-naive at sampling. Before surgery, approximately 4 milliliters of peripheral blood were drawn into K2EDTA tubes. V lost 5 bases and J lost 8 bases; the stretch between them is 14 bases long. CDR1 is given as SGHNT and CDR2 as YYREEE, both from the germline V gene (reference sequence). The CDR3 holds 13 amino acids from the cysteine to the phenylalanine. Only the CDR3 DNA is retained, 39 bases long and in frame from the first base. Details on this clonotype: The antigen this receptor binds is unknown. It may be a read error: a sequence one base away is much more abundant.

Beyond this particular receptor, the publication reports: Because sequencing covered only the TCR beta chain and unpaired alpha chains were not captured, true repertoire diversity is likely underestimated. With just five or six patients in the study, the authors point out that the findings should be validated in a larger study. Because the samples were bulk and unsorted, CD4+ and CD8+ T cell repertoires could not be compared. Repertoire overlap was found to be higher between tumor regions (mean roughly 36%) than between tumor-adjacent (around 17%) or tumor-blood (about 14%) pairs, consistent with antigen-driven expansion. Compared with blood, tumors had a significantly larger share of the repertoire taken up by the top 250 clones (p = 0.039).

This TCR was recovered from an older woman with primary liver carcinoma and hepatitis B virus infection. Material for sequencing was peripheral blood. The sequence joins TRBV5-4 to TRBJ2-1; no D gene can be assigned with confidence. The CDR3 region reads CASRPFGGYEQFF. The bases are TGTGCCAGCAGGCCATTTGGCGGCTATGAGCAGTTCTTC.